These 25 T cell receptor beta chains came from one sample sequenced in a study of T cells in women clearing cervical HPV infection. Sequenced by immunoSEQ multiplex PCR; TCRdb stores in-frame clones only, minus some. This specimen shows some 30,000 clones; the ten leading clones hold 4.2%. The specimen sequenced was blood buffy coat. Receptors were obtained from a woman between 18 and 75 years old with a cervical HPV16 infection that either progressed to CIN3+ or cleared (not recorded which).

Of note for this clone: The read halts 3 residues ahead of the CDR3 end, with the missing end drawn from the germline J gene. The chain couples TRBV4-1 to TRBJ1-1, with D perhaps matching TRBD1 (5 bases). The V gene's germline CDR1 is MGHRA and CDR2 YSYEKL. This CDR3 comprises 13 residues. Between the trimmed V and J ends, which lost 2 bases and 4 bases, there was a span of 8 bases. The DNA read from the CDR3 is TGCGCCAGCAGCCAAAGGAGGGGCACTGAA. This gives the protein CASSQRRGTE. The full-length CDR3 reads as CASSQRRGTEAFF.

As regards this clone: The read ends 3 residues shy of where the CDR3 ends; the end is completed using the germline J gene. V and J are TRBV19 and TRBJ1-1, with a weak D call TRBD1 (5 bases). The ends were cut back, 3 bases at V and 6 bases at J, with 17 bases in the middle. Germline CDR1 and CDR2: LNHDA and SQIVND (reference sequence). CDR3 length: 15 residues. The CDR3 reads CASSIRAGRVPEAFF. Partial CDR3 DNA: TGTGCCAGTAGTATTCGTGCAGGCAGGGTCCCTGAA.

Partial CDR3 DNA: TGTGCCAGCAGTGAATGGTCCCCGGGGAATCAGCCC. Its translation: CASSEWSPGNQP. The CDR3 as a whole reads CASSEWSPGNQPQHF. The chain couples TRBV2 to TRBJ1-5, with D unresolved. The read terminates 3 residues before the CDR3 end, so the remaining end is supplied by the germline J gene. The CDR3 loop spans 15 amino acids. The germline CDR1 and CDR2 sequences are SNHLY and FYNNEI. V gave up 2 bases and J gave up 4 bases, with 12 bases separating them.

As to this clone: The read terminates 3 residues ahead of where the CDR3 ends, so the germline J gene completes it. The chain couples TRBV19 to TRBJ2-3; 9 nucleotides match TRBD2. The CDR3 runs 16 residues. V was clipped by 0 bases and J by 5 bases; unmatched bases: 6. Germline V gene data show CDR1 as LNHDA and CDR2 as SQIVND (reference sequence). CDR3 residues: CASSIDRAGGGDTQYF. The part of the CDR3 DNA that was read is TGTGCCAGTAGTATAGATCGAGCGGGGGGCGGAGATACG.

On this clone itself: The DNA ends 3 residues before the CDR3 does, and the rest of the CDR3 is filled in from the germline J gene. The chain joins TRBV19 to TRBJ2-5, with TRBD2 as a possible D gene (6 bases). CDR1 is LNHDA, CDR2 SQIVND, per germline (reference sequence). The CDR3 runs 16 residues. V lost 6 bases, J lost 5 bases, and 22 bases lay in between. The CDR3 spells CASSPILGGNGETQYF. The CDR3 bases that were read are TGTGCCAGTAGCCCAATACTCGGGGGAAATGGGGAGACC.

Worth noting for this clone: The read terminates 3 residues before the CDR3 end, so the remaining end is supplied by the germline J gene. The chain combines TRBV18 with TRBJ1-1; D might be TRBD1 (6 bases). From germline, CDR1 is KGHSH and CDR2 LQKENI. The CDR3 consists of 15 residues. V lost 4 bases and J lost 3, with 15 bases in between. CDR3 DNA, as far as it was read: TGTGCCAGCTCACTCACACTTTACAGGGACACTGAA. Translation gives CASSLTLYRDTE. The full CDR3 is CASSLTLYRDTEAFF.

Remarks on this clone: The read ends 3 residues early relative to the CDR3; the germline J gene fills the gap. The chain carries TRBV23-1 and TRBJ2-7; the D gene is possibly TRBD2 (5 bases). TRBV23-1 is recorded as an ORF, its role being uncertain. The CDR3 contains 16 residues. Trimming took off 5 bases at V and 4 bases at J, with 21 bases between the two ends. CDR3 amino acids: CASSCGLLCSMYEQYF. CDR3 DNA, as far as it was read: TGCGCCAGCAGTTGCGGACTCCTCTGCTCCATGTACGAG.

Comments on this clone: From the germline J gene comes the end of the CDR3, since the read stops 3 residues before it. The chain couples TRBV7-2 to TRBJ1-5; D not resolved. The CDR3 has 15 amino acids. CDR1 is SGHTA and CDR2 is FQGNSA in the germline V gene. V was clipped by 5 bases and J by 0 bases, with 11 bases between them. CDR3 protein: CASSPDGLSNQPQHF. The CDR3 DNA, read in part, is TGTGCCAGCAGCCCGGACGGACTTAGCAATCAGCCC.

Points on this clone: Sequencing ends 3 residues short of the CDR3 end; the germline J gene provides the rest. The V gene is TRBV20-1, the J gene TRBJ1-1; 10 nucleotides match TRBD1. This CDR3 has 12 residues. Per germline, CDR1 DFQATT and CDR2 SNEGSKA (reference sequence). Here the CDR3 reads CSARGQGRGAFF. The covered CDR3 bases are TGCAGTGCTAGGGGACAGGGGCGAGGA.

Comments on this clone: The CDR3 goes on 3 residues after the read ends, and that part is filled in from the germline J gene. J is TRBJ1-4 and V is TRBV7-2, with D hard to call. The V end lost 0 bases, the J end lost 8 bases, and 7 bases lay between the germline ends. This CDR3 has 13 amino acids. Per germline, CDR1 SGHTA and CDR2 FQGNSA. The covered CDR3 bases are TGTGCCAGCAGCTTAGCGCGAGAGGAAAAA. It codes for CASSLAREEK. The full CDR3 protein is CASSLAREEKLFF.

Comments on this clone: Read data end 3 residues before the CDR3 end; the end is taken from the germline J gene. The chain links TRBV6-2 or TRBV6-3 to TRBJ1-5; no clear D. The CDR3 length is 15 residues. V was clipped by 2 bases and J by 0 bases, with 8 bases between them. From germline, CDR1 is MNHEY and CDR2 SVGEGT. The CDR3 here is CASSYRPYSNQPQHF. The sequenced CDR3 bases are TGTGCCAGCAGTTACAGGCCGTATAGCAATCAGCCC.

Regarding this clone: The read ends 3 residues shy of where the CDR3 ends; the end is completed using the germline J gene. The chain employs TRBV5-6 and TRBJ2-7; D unclear. Germline V CDR1 and CDR2: SGHDT, YYEEEE. The CDR3 consists of 14 residues. With 0 bases removed from V and 2 bases from J, the gap between germline ends came to 9 bases. The CDR3 is CASSLDQTAYEQYF. The CDR3 DNA, read in part, is TGTGCCAGCAGCTTGGACCAAACGGCCTACGAG.

Concerning this clone: Read data end 3 residues before the CDR3 end; the end is taken from the germline J gene. The chain uses TRBV28 and TRBJ2-3; D remains ambiguous. The ends were cut back, 1 base at V and 0 bases at J, with 11 bases in the middle. The germline CDR1 and CDR2 sequences are MDHEN and SYDVKM. This CDR3 contains 16 residues. The CDR3 loop reads CASSLYVGSSTDTQYF. The covered CDR3 bases are TGTGCCAGCAGTTTATATGTTGGTAGTAGCACAGATACG.

On this clone: Sequencing ends 3 residues short of the CDR3 end; the germline J gene provides the rest. V is TRBV5-4 and J is TRBJ2-2; the D gene could be TRBD1 or TRBD2 (5 bases each). This CDR3 contains 16 residues. Between the trimmed V and J ends, which lost 5 bases and 2 bases, there was a span of 16 bases. In germline, CDR1 is SGHNT, CDR2 YYREEE (reference sequence). The CDR3 reads CASSSQARANTGELFF. The CDR3 DNA, read in part, is TGTGCCAGCAGTTCACAGGCGAGGGCAAACACCGGGGAG.

Worth noting for this clone: The sequence runs out 3 residues before the end of the CDR3; the remainder is reconstructed from the germline J gene. The genes are TRBV30 and TRBJ2-7, with D perhaps matching TRBD2 (5 bases). The V gene's germline CDR1 is GTSNPN and CDR2 SVGIG (reference sequence). The V and J ends lost 0 bases and 5 bases respectively, with 14 bases between them. The CDR3 is 14 residues long. CDR3 DNA (partial): TGTGCCTGGAGTGTACTTCGGGGAAGGAACGAG. Its protein is CAWSVLRGRNE. The entire CDR3 protein is CAWSVLRGRNEQYF.

Worth noting for this clone: Read coverage stops 3 residues before the CDR3 terminus; the germline J gene supplies the remainder. The chain has TRBV12-3 or TRBV12-4 and TRBJ1-2, with 12 bases that match TRBD1. The length of the CDR3 is 16 residues. Germline trimming cut 4 bases from V and 2 bases from J; bases unmatched to any gene: 5. CDR3 DNA (partial): TGTGCCAGCAGTTCGGGACAGGGGGCGGGAAACTATGGC. Protein product: CASSSGQGAGNYG. In full, the CDR3 reads CASSSGQGAGNYGYTF.

The CDR3 region is CASSLTAYEQYF. The covered CDR3 bases are TGTGCCAGCAGTTTAACAGCCTACGAG. The chain recombines TRBV2 with TRBJ2-7; D gene ambiguous. The read finishes 3 residues shy of the CDR3 end, and the germline J gene is used to complete it. This CDR3 contains 12 residues. The germline V gene encodes CDR1 SNHLY and CDR2 FYNNEI. V was trimmed by 5 bases and J by 2 bases, leaving 7 bases between them.

With respect to this clone: With the read ending 3 residues before the CDR3 end, the germline J gene is used to fill in that end. The chain combines TRBV7-9 with TRBJ1-4, with D unclear. There are 11 residues in the CDR3. V was cut by 3 bases and J by 8 bases, with 4 bases left in between. Germline-derived CDR1 and CDR2 are SEHNR and FQNEAQ (reference sequence). CDR3 amino acids: CASSFREKLFF. The sequenced CDR3 bases are TGTGCCAGCAGCTTTCGGGAAAAA.

Regarding this clone: From the germline J gene comes the end of the CDR3, since the read stops 3 residues before it. The chain combines TRBV5-8 with TRBJ2-3; 9 positions agree with TRBD1. The CDR3 sequence is 15 residues long. J lost 1 base, V lost 3 bases, and 3 bases had no gene match. Germline CDR1 reads SGHTS; CDR2 reads YDEGEE. CDR3 amino acids: CASSSTGGGTDTQYF. Incomplete CDR3 DNA: TGTGCCAGCAGCTCTACAGGGGGCGGCACAGATACG.

A remark on this clone: The read falls 3 residues short of the CDR3 end, and the missing part is taken from the germline J gene. V is TRBV5-1 and J is TRBJ1-2; no clear D gene. V was cut by 1 base and J by 6 bases, with 16 bases left in between. Germline V gene sequence: CDR1 SGHRS, CDR2 YFSETQ. CDR3 length: 15 residues. The DNA read from the CDR3 is TGCGCCAGCAGCTTGTTGTCAAGAGGGTACGATGGC. Amino acids: CASSLLSRGYDG. In full, the CDR3 is CASSLLSRGYDGYTF.

In regard to this clone: The read comes to an end 3 residues before the CDR3 does, leaving the germline J gene to fill in the end. The chain recombines TRBV7-9 with TRBJ2-7, with D unresolved. V gave up 2 bases and J gave up 5 bases, with 10 bases separating them. This CDR3 comprises 13 residues. Germline values: CDR1 SEHNR, CDR2 FQNEAQ (reference sequence). The CDR3 DNA, read in part, is TGTGCCAGCAGCTTATACAAGGGTAACGAG. Its translation: CASSLYKGNE. The CDR3 in its entirety is CASSLYKGNEQYF.

With regard to this clone: The CDR3 end lies 3 residues beyond the end of the read and is filled in from the germline J gene. The V call is TRBV19, the J call TRBJ1-3, with TRBD1 matching over 7 bases. Looked up from germline, CDR1 is LNHDA and CDR2 is SQIVND (reference sequence). The CDR3 is 16 amino acids. Losses at the gene ends were 6 bases for V and 0 bases for J; bases not matched to a gene: 8. CDR3 amino acids: CASRTGTAVSGNTIYF. The part of the CDR3 DNA that was read is TGTGCCAGTAGAACCGGGACAGCAGTCTCTGGAAACACC.

In regard to this clone: The missing CDR3 end, 3 residues past where the read stops, is filled in from the germline J gene. The chain has TRBV7-8 and TRBJ1-2; 7 bases map to TRBD1. Losses at the gene ends were 5 bases for V and 3 bases for J; bases not matched to a gene: 3. The CDR3 consists of 13 residues. Germline V gene lookup returns CDR1 SGHVS and CDR2 FQNEAQ. This chain's CDR3 is CASSPDRDYGYTF. CDR3 bases read: TGTGCCAGCAGCCCAGACAGGGACTATGGC.

Concerning this clone: Read data end 3 residues before the CDR3 end; the end is taken from the germline J gene. V is TRBV30 and J is TRBJ1-1; no clear D gene. Germline V gene data show CDR1 as GTSNPN and CDR2 as SVGIG (reference sequence). V lost 8 bases to trimming and J lost 2 bases, with 15 bases between them. This CDR3 spans 13 amino acids. The CDR3 sequence is CALASQPNTEAFF. CDR3 DNA (partial): TGTGCCCTAGCATCACAGCCCAACACTGAA.

CDR3 residues: CASSAGQYSNQPQHF. Partial CDR3 DNA: TGTGCCAGCAGCGCCGGACAGTATAGCAATCAGCCC. This rearrangement joins TRBV11-2 to TRBJ1-5; the D gene is possibly TRBD1 (6 bases). Sequencing ends 3 residues short of the CDR3 end; the germline J gene provides the rest. V was shortened by 5 bases and J by 0 bases, with 11 bases between the two germline ends. Germline lookup yields CDR1 SGHAT and CDR2 FQNNGV. This CDR3 has 15 amino acids.